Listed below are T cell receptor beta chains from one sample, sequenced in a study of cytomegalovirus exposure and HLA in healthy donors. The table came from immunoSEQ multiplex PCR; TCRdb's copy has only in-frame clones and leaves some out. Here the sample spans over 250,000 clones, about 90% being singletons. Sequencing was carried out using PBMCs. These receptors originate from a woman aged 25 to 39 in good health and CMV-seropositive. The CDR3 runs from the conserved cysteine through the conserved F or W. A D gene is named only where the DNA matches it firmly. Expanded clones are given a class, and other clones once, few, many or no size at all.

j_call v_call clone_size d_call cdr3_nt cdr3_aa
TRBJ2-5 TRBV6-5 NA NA TGTGCCAGCAGTACACAGGGTTTGCGAGAGACCCAGTACTTC CASSTQGLRETQYF
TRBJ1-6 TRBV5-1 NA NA TGCGCCAGCAGCTATGGACAGAGAGAGGAATATAATTCACCCCTCCACTTT CASSYGQREEYNSPLHF
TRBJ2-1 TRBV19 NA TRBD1 TGTGCCAGTAGTATATTGGCAGGGGGCTCTCGAGAGCAGTTCTTC CASSILAGGSREQFF
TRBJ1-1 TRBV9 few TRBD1 TGTGCCAGCGGAGGGACAGGGAGAACTGAAGCTTTCTTT CASGGTGRTEAFF
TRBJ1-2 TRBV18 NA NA TGTGCCAGCTCACCGGGACGGGGCCGGGACTATGGCTACACCTTC CASSPGRGRDYGYTF
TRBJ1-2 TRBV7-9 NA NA TGTGCCAGCAGCTCCATGCCCAGGGAGGTCTATGGCTACACCTTC CASSSMPREVYGYTF
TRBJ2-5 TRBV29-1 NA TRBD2 TGCAGCACCCTGTGGGGGCTAGCGGGAGAGACCCAGTACTTC CSTLWGLAGETQYF
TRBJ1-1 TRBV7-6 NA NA TGTGCCAGCAGCTTACCCGATCAGGGGCTGTCGAACACTGAAGCTTTCTTT CASSLPDQGLSNTEAFF
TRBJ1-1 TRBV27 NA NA TGTGCCAGCAGTTTATCGCCAGGGAGGGTGTGGAACACTGAAGCTTTCTTT CASSLSPGRVWNTEAFF
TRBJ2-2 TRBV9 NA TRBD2 TGTGCCAGCAGCCTTCCTACGGGGTCCGGGACTAGCGGGAAGTACACCGGGGAGCTGTTTTTT CASSLPTGSGTSGKYTGELFF
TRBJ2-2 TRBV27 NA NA TGTGCCAGCAGTTGGTCCCTCCGGGGAGGGGGCTACACCGGGGAGCTGTTTTTT CASSWSLRGGGYTGELFF
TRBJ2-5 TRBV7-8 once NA TGTGCCAGCAGCTTAGTCAGGGCAGAGACCCAGTACTTC CASSLVRAETQYF
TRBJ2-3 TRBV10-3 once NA TGTGCCATCAGCGCAATCGAGGGGGGGTGGAATACGCAGTATTTT CAISAIEGGWNTQYF
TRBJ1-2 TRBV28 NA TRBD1 TGTGCCAGCAGTTACAGGGGATCAGACTATGGCTACACCTTC CASSYRGSDYGYTF
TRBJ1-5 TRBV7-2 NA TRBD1 TGTGCCAGCAGCTTGACAGGGCAGGGGCTTGGGGAGCAGCCCCAGCATTTT CASSLTGQGLGEQPQHF
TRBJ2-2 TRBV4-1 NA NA TGCGCCAGCAGCCAAGATCGGGGGTGGAGCCGGGAGCTGTTTTTT CASSQDRGWSRELFF
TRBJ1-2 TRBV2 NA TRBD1 TGTGCCAGCAGTGCGGACAGGGGGCGCATCTATGGCTACACCTTC CASSADRGRIYGYTF